A single TCR beta chain is shown here with its context. Its antigen remains unidentified. Libraries were prepared by immunoSEQ multiplex PCR; TCRdb keeps only in-frame clonotypes and omits some of them. The sample lists fewer than 4,500 clones; just under 85% were seen once. The data are from a study of T cell repertoires in ileal Crohn's disease. In the study overall: About half of patients got postoperative therapy: 11 thiopurines, over 15 anti-TNF.

The CDR3 runs to 13 residues. Germline assignment: CDR1 SGHAT and CDR2 FQNNGV. The V gene end was trimmed by 5 bases and the J gene end by 5 bases; junction bases not matched to a gene: 4. General study findings and limits: Compared with CD4 T cells, sorted CD8 cells carried more expanded clones.

The material sequenced was ileal tissue. The chain is built from TRBV11-2 and TRBJ1-2; the match to TRBD1 covers 8 bases. This sequence originates from an adult with Crohn's disease. The CDR3 region is CASSPGQEYGYTF. Written as DNA, the CDR3 is TGTGCCAGCAGCCCGGGACAGGAATATGGCTACACCTTC.